Below, one T cell receptor (beta chain) is given with its context. Germline values: CDR1 SGDLS, CDR2 YYNGEE. The CDR3 spans 11 residues. V shed 2 bases and J shed 5 bases, with 4 bases lying between them. Patients of the Seattle cohort, enrolled during active infection, were followed longitudinally. Original processing methods: Amplification from reference gene primers served as the basis for estimated nucleated cell counts. This table comes from immunoSEQ multiplex PCR, and its TCRdb copy is limited to in-frame clones, with some not included. V and J calls and clone size are as listed in that table; D and trimming were resolved from the DNA. Altogether 350,000 to 500,000 clones are present, around 90% being singletons, with the ten largest covering roughly 0.76%. This specimen comes from a study of blood T cell repertoires in COVID-19. Study at large: Material from acute and convalescent COVID-19 was sourced from the United States, Italy and Spain. PBMCs, B-cell-depleted T cells, or T cells provided the cDNA or gDNA that made up the material.

The chain recombines TRBV9 with TRBJ1-2; no clear D. Sequenced sample: peripheral blood. This TCR came from a young man with COVID-19, enrolled during active disease. The CDR3 region is CASSVNYGYTF. CDR3 DNA: TGTGCCAGCAGCGTCAATTATGGCTACACCTTC.